The 2 T cell receptor beta chains reported below all come from one sample, sequenced in a study of T cell repertoires in cytomegalovirus infection. A single record per CDR3 protein comes from TCRdb applying MiXCR to the reads. The sample holds more than 250,000 distinct CDR3 sequences, roughly an eighth seen once. Sequenced sample: PBMCs. The receptors come from a human donor in good health (CMV status not recorded). Some clones in this sample may be carry-over from other donors' samples.

The V and J genes are TRBV12-3 or TRBV12-4 and TRBJ2-1; D remains unclear. V lost 6 bases to trimming and J lost 4 bases, with 13 bases between them. This CDR3 contains 14 residues. The CDR3 reads CASSLGATYNEQFF. The CDR3, as DNA: TGTGCCAGCAGCCTAGGCGCGACTTACAATGAGCAGTTCTTC.

This clonotype was found many times. V and J are TRBV4-3 and TRBJ2-1; D gene uncertain. The CDR3 extends over 16 amino acids. With 0 bases removed from V and 5 bases from J, the gap between germline ends came to 14 bases. In germline, CDR1 is LGHNA, CDR2 YSLEER. The CDR3, as DNA: TGCGCCAGCAGCCAAGATCTGTGGGGTGGGGACAATGAGCAGTTCTTC. This gives the protein CASSQDLWGGDNEQFF.